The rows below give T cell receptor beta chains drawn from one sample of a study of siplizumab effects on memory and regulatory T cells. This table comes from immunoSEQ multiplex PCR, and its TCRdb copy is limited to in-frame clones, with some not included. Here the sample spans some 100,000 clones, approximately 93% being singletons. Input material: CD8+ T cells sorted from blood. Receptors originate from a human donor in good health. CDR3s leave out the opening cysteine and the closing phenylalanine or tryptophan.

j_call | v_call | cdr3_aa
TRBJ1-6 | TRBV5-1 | ASSTDRGLNSPLH
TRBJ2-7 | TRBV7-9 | ASSSRDFDSYEQY
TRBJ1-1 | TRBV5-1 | ASSSTGQGVNTEAF
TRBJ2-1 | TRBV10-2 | ASSAEGGGPYNEQF
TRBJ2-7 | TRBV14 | ASSQVYSGEQY
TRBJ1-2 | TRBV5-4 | ASSSLDREAALYGYT
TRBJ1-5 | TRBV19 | ASSQSRYSNQPQH
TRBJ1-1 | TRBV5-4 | ASSQFTGNRNTEAF
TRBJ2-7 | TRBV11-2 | ASRKDIHAYEQY
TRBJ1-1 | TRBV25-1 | ASSEFGEKNTEAF
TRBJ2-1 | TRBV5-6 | ASSPDWSYNEQF
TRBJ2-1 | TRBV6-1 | ASSEWASNEQF
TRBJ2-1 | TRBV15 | ATSRSLNNAGSNEQF
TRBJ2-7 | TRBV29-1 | SVQGTAPYEQY
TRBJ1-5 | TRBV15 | ATSRARLRSNQPQH
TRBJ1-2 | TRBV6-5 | ASSQGTGNGYT
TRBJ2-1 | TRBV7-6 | ASSLLPGTSYNEQF
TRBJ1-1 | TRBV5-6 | ASSLESQLNTEAF
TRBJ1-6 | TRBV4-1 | ASSQPGQGMSPLH
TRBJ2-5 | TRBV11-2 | ASSYSTSTPYQETQY
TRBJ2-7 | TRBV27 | ASSPTRQGREQY
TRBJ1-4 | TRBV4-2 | ASSQYDYDSNEKLF
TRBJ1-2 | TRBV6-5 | ASSYSRTGYGYT
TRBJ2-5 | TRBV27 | ASNWVAGPRETQY
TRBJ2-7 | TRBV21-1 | ASSKPQGRPYEQY
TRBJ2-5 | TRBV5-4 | ASSTGTEQETQY
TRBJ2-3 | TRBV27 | ASSLWGLGGSTDTQY
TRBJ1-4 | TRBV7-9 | ASSPQTGGEEKLF
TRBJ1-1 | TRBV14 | ASLGVTGGPSEAF
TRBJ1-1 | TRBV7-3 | ASSLTGTGAMNTEAF
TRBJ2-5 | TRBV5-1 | ASSGGQYQETQY
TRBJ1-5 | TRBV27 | ASSLGQSNQPQH
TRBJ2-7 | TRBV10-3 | AISDPTGGGRVSYEQY
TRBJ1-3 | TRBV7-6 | ASSLDRSGNSGNTIY
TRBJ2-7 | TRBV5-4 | ASSFLGGRGDEQY
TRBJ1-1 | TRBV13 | ASSILQGTATEAF
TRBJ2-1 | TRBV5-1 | ASSLEEYPHEQF
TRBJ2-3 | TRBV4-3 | ASSQEMVSAISTDTQY
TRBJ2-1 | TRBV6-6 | ASSYFRENNEQF
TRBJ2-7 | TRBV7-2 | ASSLAGGRAYEQY
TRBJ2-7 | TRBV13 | ASSEIRSEQY
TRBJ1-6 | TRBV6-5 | ASSYSYRGQSPLH
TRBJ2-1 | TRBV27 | ASSSRGLYNEQF
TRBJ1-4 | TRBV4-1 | ASSRSTATNEKLF
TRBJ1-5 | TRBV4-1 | ASSQVEGSQPQH
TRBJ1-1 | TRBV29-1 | SVEDSSPEAF
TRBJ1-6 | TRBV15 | ATSGNRKNSPLH
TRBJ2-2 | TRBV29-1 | SVAGLAGSNTGELF
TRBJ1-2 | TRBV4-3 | ASSQDSGLPSGYT
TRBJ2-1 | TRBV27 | ASSGIEGYNNEQF
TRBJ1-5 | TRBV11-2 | ASSLNAGSGQPQH
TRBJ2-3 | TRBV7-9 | ASRNLRGTDTQY
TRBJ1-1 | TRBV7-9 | ASSPPSPTEAF
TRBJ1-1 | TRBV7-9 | ASSPVERALDTEAF
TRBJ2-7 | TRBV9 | ASSGWTGYTYEQY
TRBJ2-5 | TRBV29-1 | SVGGLSGAGETQY
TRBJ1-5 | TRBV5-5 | ASSWGTGYQPQH
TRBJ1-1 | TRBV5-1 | ASSLQGVPNTEAF
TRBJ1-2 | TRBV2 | ASTVGHNYGYT